This TCR beta chain stems from a study of cytomegalovirus exposure and HLA in healthy donors. Overall study: A subsequent analysis stated that the 95 to 150 validation repertoires were run on the same platform as the approximately 700 first-cohort repertoires.

Generated by immunoSEQ multiplex PCR, the TCRdb table keeps only in-frame clones and is missing some. The sample lists hundreds of thousands of clones, approximately 82% occurring once. The donors were members of the approximately 130-subject validation cohort (separate from the roughly 660-subject first cohort). The CDR3 spans 18 residues. Germline CDR1 reads MDHEN; CDR2 reads SYDVKM. The V segment lost 6 bases and the J segment 0 bases; nucleotides outside the gene matches: 12. The rearrangement joins TRBV28 to TRBJ2-1, with 9 bases matching TRBD1. This TCR was sampled from a woman under 30 in good health and CMV-seronegative. Sequenced sample: PBMCs. The CDR3 here is CASSPHLGQGFSYNEQFF. For the CDR3, the DNA is TGTGCCAGCAGCCCTCATCTAGGACAGGGGTTCTCCTACAATGAGCAGTTCTTC. Looking up the rest from reference TRBV28 and TRBJ2-1 gives the full variable domain: DVKVTQSSRYLVKRTGEKVFLECVQDMDHENMFWYRQDPGLGLRLIYFSYDVKMKEKGDIPEGYSVSREKKERFSLILESASTNQTSMYLCASSPHLGQGFSYNEQFFGPGTRLTVL.